This T cell receptor (beta chain) comes out of a study of siplizumab effects on memory and regulatory T cells. Findings and caveats of the study: Reactions containing siplizumab showed mappable alloreactive CD4+ clones averaging approximately 73% Treg-derived, versus 25% to 30% in controls. Apparently key alloresponse contributors, naive T cells also seemed more diverse than memory cells. It was never confirmed that proliferating Tregs from siplizumab cultures were suppressive.

The assay covered 95,000 to 100,000 TCR templates per sample. Data came from immunoSEQ multiplex PCR; TCRdb stores just in-frame clones and leaves some out. Among approximately 110,000 clones listed, about 91% were seen once. Points on this clone: As yet, its antigen is unknown.

The V end lost 1 base, the J end lost 1 base, and 17 bases lay between the germline ends. This CDR3 comprises 17 residues. Germline loops: CDR1 KGHSH, CDR2 LQKENI. The rearrangement joins TRBV18 to TRBJ2-7, with D possibly being TRBD2 (6 bases). The specimen was Tregs sorted from blood. The receptor was derived from a human donor in good health. For the CDR3, the DNA is TGTGCCAGCTCACCACTTTACCCGGGAGCAGGGTCCTACGAGCAGTACTTC. The encoded protein is CASSPLYPGAGSYEQYF.